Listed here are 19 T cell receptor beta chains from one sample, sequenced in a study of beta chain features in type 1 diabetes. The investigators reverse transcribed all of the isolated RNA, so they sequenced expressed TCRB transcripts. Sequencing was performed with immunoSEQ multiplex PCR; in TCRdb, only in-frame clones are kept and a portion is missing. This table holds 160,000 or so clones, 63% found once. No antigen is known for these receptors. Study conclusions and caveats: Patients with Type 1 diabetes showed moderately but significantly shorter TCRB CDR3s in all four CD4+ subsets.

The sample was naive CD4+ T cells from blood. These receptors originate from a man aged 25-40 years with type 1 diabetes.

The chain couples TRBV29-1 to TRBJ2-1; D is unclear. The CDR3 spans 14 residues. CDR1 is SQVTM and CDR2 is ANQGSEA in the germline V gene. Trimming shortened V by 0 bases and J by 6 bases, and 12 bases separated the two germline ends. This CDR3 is CSVEEVTYCNEQFF. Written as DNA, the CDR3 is TGCAGCGTTGAAGAGGTTACATACTGCAATGAGCAGTTCTTC.

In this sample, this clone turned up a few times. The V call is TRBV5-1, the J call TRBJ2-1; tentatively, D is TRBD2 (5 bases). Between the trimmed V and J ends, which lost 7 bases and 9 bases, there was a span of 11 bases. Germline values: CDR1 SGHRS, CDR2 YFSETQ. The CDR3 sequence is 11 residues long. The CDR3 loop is CASARVGEQFF. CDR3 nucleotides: TGCGCCAGCGCGCGGGTCGGTGAGCAGTTCTTC.

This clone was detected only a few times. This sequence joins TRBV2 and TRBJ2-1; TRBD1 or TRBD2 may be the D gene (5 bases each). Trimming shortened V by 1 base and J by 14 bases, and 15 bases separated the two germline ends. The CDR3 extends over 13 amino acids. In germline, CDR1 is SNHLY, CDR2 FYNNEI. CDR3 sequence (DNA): TGTGCCAGCAGTGAAGGGGGGTGGACCCCCGAGTTCTTC. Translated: CASSEGGWTPEFF.

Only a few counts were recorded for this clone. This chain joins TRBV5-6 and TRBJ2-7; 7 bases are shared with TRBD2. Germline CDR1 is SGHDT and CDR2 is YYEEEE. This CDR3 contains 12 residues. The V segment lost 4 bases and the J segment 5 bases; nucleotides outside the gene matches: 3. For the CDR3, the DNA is TGTGCCAGCAGCCGGACTAGAAACGAGCAGTACTTC. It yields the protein CASSRTRNEQYF.

CDR3 region: CSARVWGGYTF. CDR3 nucleotides: TGCAGTGCTAGAGTCTGGGGTGGCTACACCTTC. This sequence joins TRBV20-1 and TRBJ1-2; D is uncertain. This CDR3 is built from 11 residues. V lost 1 base, J lost 7 bases, and 7 bases lay in between. CDR1 is DFQATT and CDR2 is SNEGSKA in the germline V gene (reference sequence).

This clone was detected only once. CDR3 protein: CAWSVLSRGYTF. In nucleotides, the CDR3 is TGTGCCTGGAGTGTACTATCTAGGGGCTACACCTTC. The rearrangement links TRBV30 to TRBJ1-2; D remains unclear. V lost 0 bases, J lost 8 bases, and 10 bases lay in between. Germline V gene lookup returns CDR1 GTSNPN and CDR2 SVGIG (reference sequence). CDR3 size: 12 residues.

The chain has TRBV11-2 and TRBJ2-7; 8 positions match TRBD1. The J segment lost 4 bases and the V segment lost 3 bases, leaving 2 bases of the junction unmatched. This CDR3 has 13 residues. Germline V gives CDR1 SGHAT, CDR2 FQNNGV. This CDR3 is CASSLGQEYEQYF. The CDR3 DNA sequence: TGTGCCAGCAGCTTGGGACAGGAGTACGAGCAGTACTTC.

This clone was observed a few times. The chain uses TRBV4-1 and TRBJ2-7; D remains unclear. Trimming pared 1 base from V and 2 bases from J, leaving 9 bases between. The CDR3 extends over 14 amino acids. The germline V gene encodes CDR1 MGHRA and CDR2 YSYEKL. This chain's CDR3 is CASSQGSQTYEQYF. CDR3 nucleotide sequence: TGCGCCAGCAGCCAAGGGTCACAGACCTACGAGCAGTACTTC.

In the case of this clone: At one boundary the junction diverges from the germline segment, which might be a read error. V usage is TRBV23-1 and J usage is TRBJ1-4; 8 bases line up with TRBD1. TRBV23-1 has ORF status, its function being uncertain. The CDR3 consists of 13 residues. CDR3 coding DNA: TGCGCCAGCACCCAGGGGGCGCGTCCCTTCCTCCTTTTT. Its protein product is CASTQGARPFLLF.

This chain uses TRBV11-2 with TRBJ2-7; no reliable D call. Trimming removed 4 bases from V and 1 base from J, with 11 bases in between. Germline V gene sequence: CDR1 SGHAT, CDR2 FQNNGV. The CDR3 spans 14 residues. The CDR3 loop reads CASSSFAESYEQYF. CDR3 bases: TGTGCCAGCAGCTCCTTTGCGGAATCCTACGAGCAGTACTTC.

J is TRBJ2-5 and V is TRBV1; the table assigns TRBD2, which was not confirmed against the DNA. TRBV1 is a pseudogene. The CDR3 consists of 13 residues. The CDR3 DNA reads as TGCACCAGCAGCCAGACTAGCGGAGGGACCCAGTACTTC. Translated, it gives CTSSQTSGGTQYF.

The CDR3 here is CASSEGGRPEQYF. Written as DNA, the CDR3 is TGTGCCAGCAGTGAAGGCGGACGGCCCGAGCAGTACTTC. The chain combines TRBV2 with TRBJ2-7; D is ambiguous. V dropped 1 base and J dropped 6 bases, with 10 bases sitting between them. This CDR3 has 13 amino acids. CDR1 and CDR2 from the germline V gene are SNHLY and FYNNEI.

Here the CDR3 reads CASSLDPYIQYF. The CDR3 coding sequence is TGTGCCAGCAGCTTAGATCCGTACATTCAGTACTTC. The V and J genes are TRBV11-2 and TRBJ2-4; D is uncertain. The CDR3 has 12 residues. Germline values: CDR1 SGHAT, CDR2 FQNNGV. Between the trimmed V and J ends, which lost 0 bases and 8 bases, there was a span of 5 bases.

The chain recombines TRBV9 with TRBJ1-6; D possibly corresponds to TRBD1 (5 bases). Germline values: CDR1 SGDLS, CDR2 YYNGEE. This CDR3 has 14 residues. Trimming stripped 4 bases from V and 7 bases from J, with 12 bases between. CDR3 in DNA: TGTGCCAGCAGCCTTGTCGGGGCGAATTCACCCCTCCACTTT. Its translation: CASSLVGANSPLHF.

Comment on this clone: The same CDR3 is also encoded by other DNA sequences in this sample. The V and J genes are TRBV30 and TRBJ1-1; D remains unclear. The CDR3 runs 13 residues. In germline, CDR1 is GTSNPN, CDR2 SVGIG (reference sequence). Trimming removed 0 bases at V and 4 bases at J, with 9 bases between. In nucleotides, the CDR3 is TGTGCCTGGAGTGTTCTGGGAGGCACTGAAGCTTTCTTT. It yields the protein CAWSVLGGTEAFF.

The CDR3 bases are TGTGCCAGCAGTTCCGGGACTAGCATCACAGATACGCAGTATTTT. Protein product: CASSSGTSITDTQYF. This sequence joins TRBV2 and TRBJ2-3; 9 bases line up with TRBD2. The CDR3 has 15 amino acids. The trim removed 5 bases at V and 2 bases at J, leaving 5 bases unmatched. CDR1 is SNHLY and CDR2 is FYNNEI in the germline V gene.

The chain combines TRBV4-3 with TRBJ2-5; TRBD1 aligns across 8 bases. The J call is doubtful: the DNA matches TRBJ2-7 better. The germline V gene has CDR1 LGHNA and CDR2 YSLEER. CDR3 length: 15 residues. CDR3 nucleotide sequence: TGCGCCAGCAGCCAAGGTGTGACAGGGGTGTACGAGCAGTACTTC. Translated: CASSQGVTGVYEQYF.

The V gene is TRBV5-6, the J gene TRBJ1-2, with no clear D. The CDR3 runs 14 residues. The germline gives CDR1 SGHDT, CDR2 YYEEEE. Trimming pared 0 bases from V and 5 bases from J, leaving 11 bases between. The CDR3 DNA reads TGTGCCAGCAGCTTGGAAGGGCTTCGATATGGCTACACCTTC. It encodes CASSLEGLRYGYTF.

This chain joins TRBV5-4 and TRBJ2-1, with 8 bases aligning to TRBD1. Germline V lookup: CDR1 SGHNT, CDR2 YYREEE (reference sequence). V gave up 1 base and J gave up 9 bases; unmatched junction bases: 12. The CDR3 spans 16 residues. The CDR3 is CASSLPLGQGDSEQFF. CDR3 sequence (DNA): TGTGCCAGCAGCTTGCCACTAGGACAGGGAGATTCTGAGCAGTTCTTC.